This T cell receptor beta chain originates from a study of memory CD4+ T cells and cytomegalovirus serostatus. The wider study: Healthy Belgian adult donors included roughly ten CMV-positive and around 25 CMV-negative people.

Study conclusions and caveats: Median bootstrapped AUC for CMV status was about 0.95 originally, 0.85 to 0.92 US-trained.

TCRdb keeps only in-frame clones here, not all; method: immunoSEQ multiplex PCR. The profile shows tens of thousands of clones, 78% of them singletons. Remarks on this clone: Antigen specificity is unknown.

The CDR3 spans 14 residues. Germline V lookup: CDR1 MDHEN, CDR2 SYDVKM. V was cut by 3 bases and J by 5 bases, with 12 bases left in between. Single viable CD3+CD4+CD8-CD45RO+ cells were sorted as the memory CD4+ T cells. Positive selection with CD4 microbeads enriched total CD4+ T cells. The chain is built from TRBV28 and TRBJ2-3, with unresolved D. Source material: memory CD4+ T cells from blood. The sequence was collected from an adult in good health and CMV-seronegative. The CDR3 protein is CASSFSLRGDTQYF. CDR3 in DNA: TGTGCCAGCAGTTTTTCCCTTCGAGGAGATACGCAGTATTTT.